A selection of T cell receptor beta chains follows, all from one sample in a study of cytomegalovirus exposure and HLA in healthy donors. Measured with immunoSEQ multiplex PCR; TCRdb has only the in-frame clones, and not every one. The sample holds around 65,000 clones, around 80% seen once. The specimen sequenced was PBMCs. Every receptor here comes from a man in his fifties or sixties in good health and CMV-seropositive. CDR3s include the opening cysteine and the closing phenylalanine or tryptophan. Fields, in order: clone size, D gene, J gene, V gene, CDR3 protein, CDR3 DNA. The D gene is left open where the match is weak. The listing skips clone size in some rows; elsewhere it reads once, few, many or a size class.

clone size: once
D gene: NA
J gene: TRBJ1-2
V gene: TRBV7-9
CDR3 protein: CASSSPEDKGLSGYTF
CDR3 DNA: TGTGCCAGCAGCTCGCCGGAAGATAAGGGACTCTCTGGCTACACCTTC

clone size: NA
D gene: NA
J gene: TRBJ2-7
V gene: TRBV7-9
CDR3 protein: CASGEGWYEQYF
CDR3 DNA: TGTGCCAGCGGTGAGGGTTGGTACGAGCAGTACTTC

clone size: NA
D gene: TRBD1
J gene: TRBJ1-4
V gene: TRBV27
CDR3 protein: CASKGQGPEKLFF
CDR3 DNA: TGTGCCAGCAAGGGACAGGGTCCCGAAAAACTGTTTTTT

clone size: NA
D gene: NA
J gene: TRBJ2-1
V gene: TRBV5-4
CDR3 protein: CASSFASSYYNEQFF
CDR3 DNA: TGTGCCAGCAGCTTTGCGAGCTCGTACTACAATGAGCAGTTCTTC

clone size: once
D gene: NA
J gene: TRBJ2-5
V gene: TRBV6-6
CDR3 protein: CASRYLGTSETQYF
CDR3 DNA: TGTGCCAGCAGGTATCTTGGGACAAGTGAGACCCAGTACTTC

clone size: NA
D gene: NA
J gene: TRBJ2-5
V gene: TRBV5-4
CDR3 protein: CASSFGETQYF
CDR3 DNA: TGTGCCAGCAGCTTCGGGGAGACCCAGTACTTC

clone size: NA
D gene: TRBD1
J gene: TRBJ1-5
V gene: TRBV5-1
CDR3 protein: CASSPTGSLNQPQHF
CDR3 DNA: TGCGCCAGCAGCCCGACAGGGAGCCTCAATCAGCCCCAGCATTTT

clone size: NA
D gene: NA
J gene: TRBJ2-2
V gene: TRBV27
CDR3 protein: CASSLLSQLWLGSGELFF
CDR3 DNA: TGTGCCAGCAGTTTACTTTCGCAGCTGTGGCTAGGATCCGGGGAGCTGTTTTTT

clone size: NA
D gene: NA
J gene: TRBJ1-1
V gene: TRBV5-4
CDR3 protein: CASSLVGRVNTEAFF
CDR3 DNA: TGTGCCAGCAGCTTGGTAGGCAGGGTGAACACTGAAGCTTTCTTT

clone size: few
D gene: TRBD1
J gene: TRBJ2-3
V gene: TRBV5-1
CDR3 protein: CASSTGQGGSDTQYF
CDR3 DNA: TGCGCCAGCAGCACGGGACAGGGAGGTAGTGATACGCAGTATTTT

clone size: NA
D gene: NA
J gene: TRBJ2-2
V gene: TRBV5-1
CDR3 protein: CASSLIGGEATGELFF
CDR3 DNA: TGCGCCAGCAGCTTGATAGGAGGAGAGGCAACCGGGGAGCTGTTTTTT

clone size: NA
D gene: NA
J gene: TRBJ2-1
V gene: TRBV9
CDR3 protein: CASSVGDSYNEQFF
CDR3 DNA: TGTGCCAGCAGCGTTGGGGACTCGTACAATGAGCAGTTCTTC

clone size: NA
D gene: TRBD2
J gene: TRBJ2-5
V gene: TRBV19
CDR3 protein: CASSIGSGRYEQYF
CDR3 DNA: TGTGCCAGTAGTATAGGTAGCGGGAGATATGAGCAGTACTTC

clone size: NA
D gene: NA
J gene: TRBJ2-5
V gene: TRBV5-6
CDR3 protein: CASSLVTGHQETQYF
CDR3 DNA: TGTGCCAGCAGCTTGGTGACAGGTCACCAAGAGACCCAGTACTTC

clone size: NA
D gene: TRBD1
J gene: TRBJ2-2
V gene: TRBV7-9
CDR3 protein: CASSLTGGANGELFF
CDR3 DNA: TGTGCCAGCAGCTTAACAGGGGGCGCGAACGGGGAGCTGTTTTTT

clone size: NA
D gene: NA
J gene: TRBJ1-2
V gene: TRBV28
CDR3 protein: CASSEIYGYTF
CDR3 DNA: TGTGCCAGCAGTGAGATCTATGGCTACACCTTC

clone size: NA
D gene: NA
J gene: TRBJ1-5
V gene: TRBV5-6
CDR3 protein: CASSLTGNQPQHF
CDR3 DNA: TGTGCCAGCAGCTTGACAGGCAATCAGCCCCAGCATTTT

clone size: NA
D gene: TRBD2
J gene: TRBJ2-2
V gene: TRBV7-6
CDR3 protein: CASSLQRGPTPSTGELFF
CDR3 DNA: TGTGCCAGCAGCCTACAGCGGGGGCCCACCCCCTCCACCGGGGAGCTGTTTTTT

clone size: NA
D gene: NA
J gene: TRBJ2-7
V gene: TRBV6-1
CDR3 protein: CASSPDRGGYEQYF
CDR3 DNA: TGTGCCAGCAGTCCCGACAGGGGAGGGTACGAGCAGTACTTC

clone size: NA
D gene: TRBD1
J gene: TRBJ1-1
V gene: TRBV27
CDR3 protein: CASSLSYRGLMNTEAFF
CDR3 DNA: TGTGCCAGCAGTTTATCGTACAGGGGGCTTATGAACACTGAAGCTTTCTTT

clone size: NA
D gene: TRBD2
J gene: TRBJ2-5
V gene: TRBV7-9
CDR3 protein: CDSSRGAGLAGGETQYF
CDR3 DNA: TGTGACAGCAGCCGGGGGGCCGGACTAGCGGGGGGAGAGACCCAGTACTTC

clone size: NA
D gene: TRBD2
J gene: TRBJ2-1
V gene: TRBV13
CDR3 protein: CASSLTTSGADEQFF
CDR3 DNA: TGTGCCAGCAGCTTAACTACTAGCGGGGCGGATGAGCAGTTCTTC

clone size: NA
D gene: TRBD2
J gene: TRBJ2-1
V gene: TRBV9
CDR3 protein: CASGSPQLAGGRNNEQFF
CDR3 DNA: TGTGCCAGCGGGTCCCCCCAACTAGCGGGAGGACGGAACAATGAGCAGTTCTTC

clone size: NA
D gene: NA
J gene: TRBJ2-2
V gene: TRBV5-4
CDR3 protein: CASSWYTTGELFF
CDR3 DNA: TGTGCCAGCAGCTGGTACACCACCGGGGAGCTGTTTTTT

clone size: NA
D gene: NA
J gene: TRBJ1-6
V gene: TRBV7-8
CDR3 protein: CAARGGGGYNSPLHF
CDR3 DNA: TGTGCCGCCCGAGGGGGTGGCGGCTATAATTCACCCCTCCACTTT

clone size: NA
D gene: TRBD1
J gene: TRBJ2-7
V gene: TRBV6-5
CDR3 protein: CASSPPGQGGEQYF
CDR3 DNA: TGTGCCAGCAGTCCTCCCGGACAGGGGGGCGAGCAGTACTTC

clone size: NA
D gene: NA
J gene: TRBJ2-2
V gene: TRBV7-2
CDR3 protein: CASSRVGAGLNTGELFF
CDR3 DNA: TGTGCCAGCAGCCGGGTGGGCGCGGGCCTAAACACCGGGGAGCTGTTTTTT

clone size: NA
D gene: NA
J gene: TRBJ2-3
V gene: TRBV9
CDR3 protein: CASSPKRDTQYF
CDR3 DNA: TGTGCCAGCAGCCCTAAGAGGGATACGCAGTATTTT

clone size: NA
D gene: TRBD1
J gene: TRBJ2-3
V gene: TRBV5-1
CDR3 protein: CASSPGTGATDTQYF
CDR3 DNA: TGCGCCAGCAGCCCTGGGACAGGGGCCACAGATACGCAGTATTTT

clone size: NA
D gene: NA
J gene: TRBJ1-2
V gene: TRBV28
CDR3 protein: CASSLKQSRYTF
CDR3 DNA: TGTGCCAGCAGTTTAAAACAGTCCCGCTACACCTTC

clone size: NA
D gene: NA
J gene: TRBJ1-6
V gene: TRBV6-1
CDR3 protein: CASSPQGSYSPLHF
CDR3 DNA: TGTGCCAGCAGTCCGCAGGGTTCGTATTCCCCCCTCCACTTT

clone size: NA
D gene: TRBD1
J gene: TRBJ2-3
V gene: TRBV27
CDR3 protein: CASSPGQGRSTDTQYF
CDR3 DNA: TGTGCCAGCAGTCCCGGACAGGGTAGGAGCACAGATACGCAGTATTTT

clone size: NA
D gene: NA
J gene: TRBJ1-2
V gene: TRBV10-3
CDR3 protein: CAIRSGEGGQDYGYTF
CDR3 DNA: TGTGCCATCAGGTCGGGGGAGGGGGGCCAGGACTATGGCTACACCTTC

clone size: NA
D gene: TRBD2
J gene: TRBJ2-3
V gene: TRBV28
CDR3 protein: CASSLGSGRLDTQYF
CDR3 DNA: TGTGCCAGCAGTTTAGGCAGCGGGAGACTGGATACGCAGTATTTT

clone size: NA
D gene: TRBD2
J gene: TRBJ2-1
V gene: TRBV15
CDR3 protein: CATSRDGGVKYNEQFF
CDR3 DNA: TGTGCCACCAGCAGAGATGGGGGGGTTAAGTACAATGAGCAGTTCTTC

clone size: few
D gene: TRBD1
J gene: TRBJ2-7
V gene: TRBV6-1
CDR3 protein: CASSEALTGTSYEQYF
CDR3 DNA: TGTGCCAGCAGTGAAGCACTGACAGGGACATCCTACGAGCAGTACTTC

clone size: NA
D gene: TRBD2
J gene: TRBJ2-3
V gene: TRBV6-5
CDR3 protein: CASRSGAGRTDTQYF
CDR3 DNA: TGTGCCAGCAGGTCCGGAGCGGGAAGGACAGATACGCAGTATTTT

clone size: few
D gene: NA
J gene: TRBJ1-1
V gene: TRBV5-4
CDR3 protein: CASSIQTTMNTEAFF
CDR3 DNA: TGTGCCAGCAGCATACAGACTACCATGAACACTGAAGCTTTCTTT

clone size: NA
D gene: TRBD1
J gene: TRBJ2-3
V gene: TRBV28
CDR3 protein: CASRITGDGLLDTQYF
CDR3 DNA: TGTGCCAGCAGGATCACAGGGGATGGTCTCTTGGATACGCAGTATTTT

clone size: NA
D gene: NA
J gene: TRBJ2-3
V gene: TRBV11-1
CDR3 protein: CASSLFGGGEVSTDTQYF
CDR3 DNA: TGTGCCAGCAGCTTGTTTGGTGGGGGCGAAGTTAGCACAGATACGCAGTATTTT